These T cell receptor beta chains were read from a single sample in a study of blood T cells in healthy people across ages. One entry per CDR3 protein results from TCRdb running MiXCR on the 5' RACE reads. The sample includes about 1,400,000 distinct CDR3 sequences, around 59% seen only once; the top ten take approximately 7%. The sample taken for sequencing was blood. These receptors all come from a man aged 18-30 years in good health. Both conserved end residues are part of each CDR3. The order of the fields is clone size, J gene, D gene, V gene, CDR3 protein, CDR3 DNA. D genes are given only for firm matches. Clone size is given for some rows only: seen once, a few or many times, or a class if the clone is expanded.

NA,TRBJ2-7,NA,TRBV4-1,CASSQDRGREQYF,TGCGCCAGCAGCCAAGATCGGGGGCGGGAGCAGTACTTC
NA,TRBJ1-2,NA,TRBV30,CAWSPTGDGYTF,TGTGCCTGGAGTCCGACGGGTGATGGCTACACCTTC
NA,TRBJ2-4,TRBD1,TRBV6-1,CASSELGQRIQYF,TGTGCCAGCAGTGAGCTGGGACAGCGGATTCAGTACTTC
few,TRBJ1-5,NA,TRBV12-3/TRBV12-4,CASKKRGGPQPQHF,TGTGCCAGCAAGAAAAGGGGGGGCCCACAGCCCCAGCATTTT
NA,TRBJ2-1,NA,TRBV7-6,CASSDFVWRGDNEQFF,TGTGCCAGCAGCGACTTCGTTTGGCGAGGGGACAATGAGCAGTTCTTC
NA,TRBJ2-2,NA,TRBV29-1,CSVDLGGELFF,TGCAGCGTTGATCTGGGCGGGGAGCTGTTTTTT
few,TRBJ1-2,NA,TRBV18,CASSPDTGGGYGYTF,TGTGCCAGCTCACCGGACACCGGGGGAGGGTATGGCTACACCTTC
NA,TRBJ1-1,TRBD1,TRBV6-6,CASSYSSTPGGTEAFF,TGTGCCAGCAGTTACTCTTCAACCCCAGGGGGCACTGAAGCTTTCTTT
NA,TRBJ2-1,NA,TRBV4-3,CASSQAWGGAFRVDEQFF,TGCGCCAGCAGCCAAGCCTGGGGGGGGGCATTTAGGGTGGATGAGCAGTTCTTC
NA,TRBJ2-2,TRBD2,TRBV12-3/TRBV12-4,CASSIGLAGNTGELFF,TGTGCCAGCAGTATAGGACTAGCGGGGAACACCGGGGAGCTGTTTTTT
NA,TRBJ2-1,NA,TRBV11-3,CASSLGSNREQFF,TGTGCCAGCAGCTTAGGTTCAAATCGTGAGCAGTTCTTC
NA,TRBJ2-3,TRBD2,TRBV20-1,CSARTGTSTRGADTQYF,TGCAGTGCTAGGACCGGGACTAGCACCCGCGGGGCAGATACGCAGTATTTT
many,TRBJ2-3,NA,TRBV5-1,CASSLAAFTDTQYF,TGCGCCAGCAGCTTGGCCGCATTCACAGATACGCAGTATTTT
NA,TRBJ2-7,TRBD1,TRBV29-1,CSGTGSRNEQYF,TGCAGCGGGACAGGGAGCAGAAACGAGCAGTACTTC
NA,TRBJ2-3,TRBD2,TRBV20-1,CSARDFPWTSGADTQYF,TGCAGTGCTAGAGATTTTCCTTGGACTAGCGGGGCCGATACGCAGTATTTT
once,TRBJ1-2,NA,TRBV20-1,CSARVSGQYGYTF,TGCAGTGCTAGAGTATCAGGGCAGTATGGCTACACCTTC
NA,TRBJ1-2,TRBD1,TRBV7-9,CASSLLGGQGAFGYTF,TGTGCCAGCAGCTTATTGGGCGGACAGGGGGCTTTTGGCTACACCTTC
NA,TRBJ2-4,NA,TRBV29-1,CSVQTGTREQYF,TGCAGCGTCCAGACAGGGACCCGGGAGCAGTACTTC
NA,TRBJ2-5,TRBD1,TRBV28,CASNYRGQETQYF,TGTGCCAGCAATTACAGGGGGCAAGAGACCCAGTACTTC
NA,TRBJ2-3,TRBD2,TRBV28,CASSLRSGGAVETQYF,TGTGCCAGCAGTTTAAGGAGCGGGGGGGCCGTAGAGACGCAGTATTTT
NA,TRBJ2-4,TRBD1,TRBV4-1,CASSPTGGTKNIQYF,TGCGCCAGCAGCCCCACAGGGGGAACCAAAAACATTCAGTACTTC
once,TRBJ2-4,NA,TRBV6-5,CASMLGEVEYF,TGTGCCAGCATGTTGGGGGAGGTCGAGTACTTC
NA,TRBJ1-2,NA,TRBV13,CASSLRGSGNYGYTF,TGTGCCAGCAGCTTACGCGGGTCAGGGAACTATGGCTACACCTTC
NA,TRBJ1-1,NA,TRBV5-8,CASSPRLTEAFF,TGTGCCAGCAGCCCAAGGCTGACTGAAGCTTTCTTT
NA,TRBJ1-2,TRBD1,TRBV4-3,CASSQFGQGPYGYTF,TGCGCCAGCAGCCAATTTGGACAGGGCCCCTATGGCTACACCTTC
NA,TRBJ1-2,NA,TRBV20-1,CSASHTDYYGYTF,TGCAGTGCTTCTCACACAGATTACTATGGCTACACCTTC
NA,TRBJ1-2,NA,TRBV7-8,CASSSLGVRYGYTF,TGTGCCAGCAGCTCCCTTGGTGTTCGATATGGCTACACCTTC
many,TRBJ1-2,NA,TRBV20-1,CSAPRANYGYTF,TGCAGTGCCCCCAGGGCTAACTATGGCTACACCTTC
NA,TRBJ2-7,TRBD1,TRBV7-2,CASSLARGTGAYEQYF,TGTGCCAGCAGCTTAGCCAGAGGGACAGGGGCCTACGAGCAGTACTTC
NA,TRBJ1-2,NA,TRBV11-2,CATRGGFGGYTF,TGTGCCACAAGGGGGGGATTCGGTGGCTACACCTTC
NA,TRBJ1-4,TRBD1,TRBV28,CASSLSTGKYEKLFF,TGTGCCAGCAGTTTATCGACAGGGAAATATGAAAAACTGTTTTTT
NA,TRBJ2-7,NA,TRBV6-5,CASSEATYEQYF,TGCGCCAGCAGTGAGGCCACCTACGAGCAGTACTTC
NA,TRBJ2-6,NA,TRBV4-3,CASSQSGTGANVLTF,TGCGCCAGCAGCCAATCGGGGACTGGGGCCAACGTCCTGACTTTC
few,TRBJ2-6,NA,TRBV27,CASSSPGTSAGSGANVLTF,TGTGCCAGCAGTTCCCCCGGGACGTCCGCCGGCTCTGGGGCCAACGTCCTGACTTTC
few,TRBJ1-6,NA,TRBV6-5,CASSYSGTVNSPLHF,TGTGCCAGCAGTTACTCGGGGACTGTAAATTCACCCCTCCACTTT
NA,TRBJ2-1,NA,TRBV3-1,CASSQGVGFVRFF,TGTGCCAGCAGCCAAGGGGTCGGGTTCGTGAGGTTCTTC
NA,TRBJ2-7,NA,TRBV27,CASSSKWGRASYEQYF,TGTGCCAGCAGTTCCAAGTGGGGACGGGCCTCCTACGAGCAGTACTTC
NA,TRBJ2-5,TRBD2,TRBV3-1,CASSPDFTAGGPQETQYF,TGTGCCAGCAGCCCAGACTTTACTGCGGGGGGGCCACAGGAGACCCAGTACTTC
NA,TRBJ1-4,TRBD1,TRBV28,CASSRTGGGLREKLFF,TGTGCCAGCAGTCGCACAGGGGGAGGTTTACGTGAAAAACTGTTTTTT
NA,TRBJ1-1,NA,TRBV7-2,CASSLERHGSGTEAFF,TGTGCCAGCAGCTTAGAGAGGCACGGTTCGGGCACTGAAGCTTTCTTT
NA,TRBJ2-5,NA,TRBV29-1,CSVDWGATYQETQYF,TGCAGCGTTGACTGGGGGGCCACGTACCAAGAGACCCAGTACTTC
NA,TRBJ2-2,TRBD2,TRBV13,CASSEIWGTSGRWNTGELFF,TGTGCCAGCAGCGAAATTTGGGGGACTAGCGGGAGATGGAACACCGGGGAGCTGTTTTTT
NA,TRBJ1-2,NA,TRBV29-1,CSEGRDVSGYTF,TGCTCCGAGGGCAGGGATGTCTCAGGCTACACCTTC
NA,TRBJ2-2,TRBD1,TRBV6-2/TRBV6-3,CASSVRDREVGELFF,TGTGCCAGCAGTGTCCGGGACAGGGAGGTCGGGGAGCTGTTTTTT
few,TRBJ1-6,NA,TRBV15,CATSRDQGPNSPLHF,TGTGCCACCAGCAGAGATCAGGGCCCTAATTCACCCCTCCACTTT
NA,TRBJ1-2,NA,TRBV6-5,CAAGTNYGYTF,TGTGCCGCCGGGACAAACTATGGCTACACCTTC
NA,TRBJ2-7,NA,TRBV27,CASSPPAGHSYEQYF,TGTGCCAGCAGTCCCCCCGCGGGCCACTCCTACGAGCAGTACTTC
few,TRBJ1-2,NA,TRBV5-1,CASSLGSLDGYTF,TGCGCCAGCAGCTTGGGGTCGTTAGATGGCTACACCTTC
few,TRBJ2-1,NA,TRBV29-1,CSSKRGNEQFF,TGCAGCTCCAAAAGGGGGAATGAGCAGTTCTTC
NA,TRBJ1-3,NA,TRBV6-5,CASSDPGRNTIYF,TGTGCCAGCAGTGACCCCGGGCGAAACACCATATATTTT
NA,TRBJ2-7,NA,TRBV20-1,CSASPQITGNEQYF,TGCAGTGCTAGCCCACAAATAACAGGGAATGAGCAGTACTTC